This TCR beta chain appears in the sequencing data of a study of OX40 agonist ivuxolimab in advanced cancers. About the study: Ivuxolimab was delivered to patients intravenously every 2 weeks at doses spanning 0.01 to 10 mg/kg.

Systemic immunosuppression or autoimmune disease history was grounds to exclude patients. General study findings and limits: The study did not work out the antigen specificity of the expanded peripheral T cells.

Germline V gene lookup returns CDR1 SEHNR and CDR2 FQNEAQ (reference sequence). CDR3 size: 13 residues. Trimming stripped 4 bases from V and 6 bases from J, with 13 bases between. The repertoire was sequenced with immunoSEQ multiplex PCR; TCRdb's copy has only in-frame clones and lacks some. This table has 60,000 or so clones, roughly 89% appearing once. As to this clone: The antigen remains undetermined.

The specimen comprised CD4+ or CD8+ T cells sorted from blood, sampled in a trial of the OX40 agonist ivuxolimab. The sequence derives from an adult with an advanced solid tumor such as melanoma, head and neck, liver or kidney cancer. The chain recombines TRBV7-9 with TRBJ2-7; weak D call: TRBD2 (6 bases). CDR3 region: CASSSQVGGEQYF. CDR3 bases: TGTGCCAGCAGCTCCCAGGTGGGGGGCGAGCAGTACTTC.